Below, 4 T cell receptor beta chains from the same sample are listed, as sequenced in a study of graft-versus-host responses after intestinal transplantation. Method: immunoSEQ multiplex PCR; TCRdb's copy keeps in-frame clones and lacks some. The table records 50,000 or so clones, approximately 95% of them present only once. The sequences come from PBMCs, collected about 790 days after a first intestinal transplant, on the day of a second. All receptors derive from a human patient who received an intestinal transplant, so some T cells may come from the graft donor.

CDR3 nucleotides: TGTGCCAGCAGTTCCGGACTAGCGGAGACCCAGTACTTC. Encoded protein: CASSSGLAETQYF. This sequence joins TRBV27 and TRBJ2-5, with 9 positions matching TRBD2. Germline V lookup: CDR1 MNHEY, CDR2 SMNVEV (reference sequence). V trimming: 4 bases; J trimming: 5 bases; junction bases outside the gene matches: 2. The CDR3 consists of 13 residues.

The chain is built from TRBV29-1 and TRBJ1-2; TRBD1 agrees at 8 bases. The CDR3 has 13 residues. Trimming took 8 bases from V and 4 from J; bases not matched to a gene: 9. Per the germline V gene, CDR1 is SQVTM and CDR2 is ANQGSEA. The CDR3 loop reads CSTTGGKGYGYTF. Written as DNA, the CDR3 is TGCAGCACCACAGGGGGGAAGGGCTATGGCTACACCTTC.

The chain recombines TRBV18 with TRBJ2-4; 11 nucleotides align to TRBD2. V shed 2 bases, J shed 6 bases, and the junction held 15 bases outside the gene matches. This CDR3 is 19 amino acids long. Germline V gene sequence: CDR1 KGHSH, CDR2 LQKENI. CDR3 sequence: CASSPRSEPLAGGLNIQYF. CDR3 DNA sequence: TGTGCCAGCTCACCAAGGTCCGAACCTCTAGCGGGAGGATTAAACATTCAGTACTTC.

The V call is TRBV23-1, the J call TRBJ2-7, with 8 nucleotides matching TRBD2. TRBV23-1 is recorded as an ORF, its role being uncertain. This CDR3 is built from 16 residues. Trimming at V came to 2 bases and at J to 3 bases, leaving 9 bases not matched to a gene. The CDR3 protein is CASSQLLVAGLYEQYF. The CDR3, as DNA: TGCGCCAGCAGTCAACTATTGGTAGCGGGACTCTACGAGCAGTACTTC.